This T cell receptor beta chain was observed in a study of T cells after yellow fever vaccination (dated by TCRdb to 2018 to 2020). Study-wide context: The SMART-Seq v4 Ultra Low Input RNA kit was used to prepare libraries from fractions with low cell numbers. Blood was collected at multiple timepoints before and after primary and secondary immunization, and bulk PBMC replicates and cell subsets were isolated. Two healthy male donors made up the cohort, one aged 18 to 29 years and the other aged 30 to 39 years. Bulk TCR alpha and beta repertoires were sequenced longitudinally to track T-cell clones before and after primary and booster YFV17D yellow fever vaccination.

Study-level results and caveats: A small fraction of clonotypes showed up in both the CD4 and CD8 compartments, probably as a result of convergent recombination. FACS-sorted repertoires could contain abundant contaminating clonotypes from the bulk population, so computational filtering was required. The secondary T-cell response was found to be weaker but faster than the primary response, with a peak reached on day 5 rather than on day 15. Because the study included only a couple of donors, the extent to which the findings can be generalized is limited. After the booster, most clones that had expanded after primary vaccination were detected again (roughly 95% of CD4 and around nine tenths of CD8), suggesting broad maintenance of memory.

As concerns this clonotype: Its cognate antigen has yet to be identified. Base-call qualities are not available, and no considerably larger clone is one nucleotide away.

The sequencing machine was an Illumina NovaSeq 6000. Synthesis of TCR cDNA relied on 5'RACE template switching, a step that introduced a universal primer site along with unique molecular identifiers. Priming for cDNA synthesis came from both the TCR alpha and TCR beta constant segments. Library amplification used two PCR steps, and the second PCR step added sample barcodes and sequencing adapters. Sequencing of libraries was performed on Illumina HiSeq 2500 (2x100 bp) or NovaSeq (2x150 bp). Per the source publication's procedure: Reads were demultiplexed and collapsed into UMI consensus sequences with MIGEC, and V(D)J alignment was performed with MiXCR. Vaccine-responding clonotypes were defined with edgeR using replicate PBMC samples, requiring FDR below 0.01 and a log2 fold change above 5 up to day 15. CD4 or CD8 identity was assigned to each bulk clonotype according to whether the clonotype was present at higher abundance in the sequenced CD4 repertoire or the sequenced CD8 repertoire. The public reads were run again by TCRdb, first through fastp at Q25 and then through MiXCR, and only productive beta chains were kept. Identical CDR3 protein sequences are pooled into one entry, listed with their most common genes and DNA. What appears here as the V and J calls and clone size reflects TCRdb's work, not the paper's. This sample comprises 100,000 to 150,000 distinct CDR3 sequences, 15% of them detected only once. The ten largest clones add up to 40% to 45% of the sample.

The treatment or condition label on this specimen signifies: live attenuated yellow fever vaccine strain. PBMCs were isolated from peripheral blood using a standard Ficoll-Paque protocol. CD4 and CD8 T-cell fractions were isolated with Dynabeads CD4 and CD8 positive selection kits. TriZol was used to extract RNA from bulk PBMCs, CD4 and CD8 fractions, and dextramer-positive and dextramer-negative fractions. According to the germline V gene (reference sequence), CDR1 reads SEHNR and CDR2 reads FQNEAQ. The CDR3 numbers 17 residues from cysteine through phenylalanine. The DNA shown is the 51-base CDR3, in frame from base 1. V is cut by 6 bases and J by 3 bases, and the space between the germline ends is 21 bases.

The chain is made from TRBV7-9 and TRBJ2-1, with a tentative D call of TRBD1 or TRBD2, each matching 5 bases. This clonotype was obtained from a man in his late teens or twenties who received the YFV17D yellow fever vaccine. The material sequenced was CD8+ T cells sorted from PBMCs, taken 5 days after the yellow fever booster vaccination. Here the CDR3 is given as CASRGPPDYVRYNEQFF. The nucleotide sequence reads as follows: TGTGCCAGCAGGGGGCCCCCCGACTATGTCCGCTACAATGAGCAGTTCTTC.